This T cell receptor beta chain stems from a study of shared clonotypes between healthy human individuals. Study findings and constraints: Read depth was anticipated to influence clonotype sharing among donors.

The CDR3 spans 12 residues. With 8 bases removed from V and 2 bases from J, the gap between germline ends came to 10 bases. From germline, CDR1 is MDHEN and CDR2 SYDVKM. The assay was immunoSEQ multiplex PCR, and TCRdb's table has in-frame clones only and misses some. The top ten clones hold roughly 0.42% of a sample with approximately 1,500,000 clones, 95% to 99% of them seen once. Splitting of CD4+ cells produced CD45RA+ naive and CD45RA-negative memory subsets. This clone came up once. Its antigen is undetermined. V is TRBV28 and J is TRBJ2-7, with D maybe TRBD2 (5 bases). Sequenced input: naive CD4+ T cells sorted from blood. Sample subset: CD45RA+ positively selected. This sequence originates from a man younger than 45 in good health. The CDR3 region is CASRGFPYEQYF. The CDR3 bases are TGTGCCAGCCGGGGATTTCCCTACGAGCAGTACTTC. Full variable domain (rest looked up from reference TRBV28 and TRBJ2-7): DVKVTQSSRYLVKRTGEKVFLECVQDMDHENMFWYRQDPGLGLRLIYFSYDVKMKEKGDIPEGYSVSREKKERFSLILESASTNQTSMYLCASRGFPYEQYFGPGTRLTVT.